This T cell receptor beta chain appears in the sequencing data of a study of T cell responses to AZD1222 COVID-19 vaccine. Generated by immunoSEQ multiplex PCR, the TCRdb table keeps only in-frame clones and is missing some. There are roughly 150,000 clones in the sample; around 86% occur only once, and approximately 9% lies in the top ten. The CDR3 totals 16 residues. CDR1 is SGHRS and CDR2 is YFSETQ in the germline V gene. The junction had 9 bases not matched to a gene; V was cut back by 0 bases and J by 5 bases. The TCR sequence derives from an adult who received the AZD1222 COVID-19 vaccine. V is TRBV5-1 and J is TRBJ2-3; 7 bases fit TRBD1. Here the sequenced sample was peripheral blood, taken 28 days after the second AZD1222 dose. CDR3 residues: CASSLEDTGAGDTQYF. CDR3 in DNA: TGCGCCAGCAGCTTGGAGGACACAGGGGCGGGAGATACGCAGTATTTT.